This is a list of T cell receptor beta chains from one sample in a study of blood T cell repertoires in COVID-19. TCRdb keeps only in-frame clones here, not all; method: immunoSEQ multiplex PCR. This sample has 140,000 to 150,000 clones; about nine tenths occur once, and the top ten carry about 2.1%. Source material: peripheral blood. All receptors come from a human donor in a cohort sampled during active COVID-19. The conserved cysteine and the conserved F or W are not part of the CDR3 here. Each record gives: D gene, CDR3 length, J gene, V gene, CDR3 protein. The D gene is left open where the match is weak.

D: TRBD1
length: 14
J: TRBJ1-5
V: TRBV7-8
CDR3: ASSRHRGISNQPQH

D: -
length: 11
J: TRBJ1-1
V: TRBV6-6
CDR3: ASSYTEGTEAF

D: -
length: 13
J: TRBJ1-4
V: TRBV20-1
CDR3: SASGTVATNEKLF

D: TRBD2
length: 12
J: TRBJ2-3
V: TRBV28
CDR3: ASRPLAGADTQY

D: -
length: 12
J: TRBJ2-3
V: TRBV7-2
CDR3: ASSLAAQVDTQY

D: TRBD1
length: 13
J: TRBJ1-1
V: TRBV3-1/TRBV3-2
CDR3: ASSQLGTGDTEAF

D: -
length: 11
J: TRBJ2-1
V: TRBV30
CDR3: AWSGGAGTPKF

D: -
length: 13
J: TRBJ2-7
V: TRBV7-2
CDR3: ASSLASLAKYEQY

D: -
length: 11
J: TRBJ1-5
V: TRBV20-1
CDR3: SASLQSSQPQH

D: TRBD2
length: 14
J: TRBJ2-2
V: TRBV10-3
CDR3: AIRDGGGAGIGELF

D: -
length: 14
J: TRBJ2-1
V: TRBV18
CDR3: ASSPIRGSSYNEQF

D: TRBD1
length: 12
J: TRBJ1-5
V: TRBV30
CDR3: AWSAGTANQPQH

D: -
length: 11
J: TRBJ2-7
V: TRBV27
CDR3: ASQGRGYYEQY

D: -
length: 12
J: TRBJ2-5
V: TRBV3-1/TRBV3-2
CDR3: ASSHLDRRETQY